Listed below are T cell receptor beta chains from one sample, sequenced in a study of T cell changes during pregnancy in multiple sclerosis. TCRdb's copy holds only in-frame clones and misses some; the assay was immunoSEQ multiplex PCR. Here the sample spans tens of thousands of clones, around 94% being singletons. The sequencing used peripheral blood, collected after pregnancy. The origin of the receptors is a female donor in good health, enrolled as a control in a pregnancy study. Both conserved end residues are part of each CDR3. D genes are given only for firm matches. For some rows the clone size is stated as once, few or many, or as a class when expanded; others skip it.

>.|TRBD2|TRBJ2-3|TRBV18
TGTGCCAGCTCACCACGTGGACTAGCGGGGGGCACAGATACGCAGTATTTT
CASSPRGLAGGTDTQYF
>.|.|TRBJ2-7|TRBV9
TGTGCCAGCAGCGTAGGCGGCTACTACGAGCAGTACTTC
CASSVGGYYEQYF
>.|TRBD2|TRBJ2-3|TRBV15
TGTGCCACCAGCCCCGGACGGGGAGGGGATACGCAGTATTTT
CATSPGRGGDTQYF
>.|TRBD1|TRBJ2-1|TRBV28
TGTGCCAGCAGCCTCGGACAGGTTACGAAGCAGTTCTTC
CASSLGQVTKQFF
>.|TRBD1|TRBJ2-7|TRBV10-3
TGTGCCATCAGTCCCCGGGACAGGGAATACGAGCAGTACTTC
CAISPRDREYEQYF
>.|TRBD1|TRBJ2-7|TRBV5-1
TGCGCCAGCAGCTTGGGACTCCGGGACAGCTCCTACGAGCAGTACTTC
CASSLGLRDSSYEQYF
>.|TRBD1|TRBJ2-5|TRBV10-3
TGTGCCATCAGTGAAGGGACAGGGGATGTGGAGACCCAGTACTTC
CAISEGTGDVETQYF
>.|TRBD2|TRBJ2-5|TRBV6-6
TGTGCCAGCAGCCGAGAGCGGGAGGGCCAAGAGACCCAGTACTTC
CASSREREGQETQYF
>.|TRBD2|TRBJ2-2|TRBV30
TGTGCCTGGAGGGGACTAGGGAACACCGGGGAGCTGTTTTTT
CAWRGLGNTGELFF
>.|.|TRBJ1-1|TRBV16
TGTGCCAGCAGCCAATTTAGGAACACTGAAGCTTTCTTT
CASSQFRNTEAFF
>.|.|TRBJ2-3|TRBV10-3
TGTGCCATCAGCCCCGGACTAACTAGCACAGATACGCAGTATTTT
CAISPGLTSTDTQYF
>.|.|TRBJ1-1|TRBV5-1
TGCGCCAGCAGCTTGCGAACAGGCATCGACACTGAAGCTTTCTTT
CASSLRTGIDTEAFF
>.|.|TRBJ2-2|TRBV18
TGTGCCAGCTCACCCTGGACAGCTAACACCGGGGAGCTGTTTTTT
CASSPWTANTGELFF
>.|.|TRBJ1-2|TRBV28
TGTGCCAGCAGCCTCGTGGGGCGAAGTGGCTACACCTTC
CASSLVGRSGYTF
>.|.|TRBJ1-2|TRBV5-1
TGCGCCAGCAGCTTGCAGGAAGGCCCCAGCTATGGCTACACCTTC
CASSLQEGPSYGYTF
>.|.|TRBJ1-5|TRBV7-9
TGTGCCAGCAGCGCGGGGCCTTATCAGCCCCAGCATTTT
CASSAGPYQPQHF
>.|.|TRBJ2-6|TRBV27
TGTGCCAGCAGTCTAAGATCTGGGGCCAACGTCCTGACTTTC
CASSLRSGANVLTF
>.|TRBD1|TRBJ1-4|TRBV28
TGTGCCAGCAGTCAGACAGGGGTGGAACTGTTTTTT
CASSQTGVELFF
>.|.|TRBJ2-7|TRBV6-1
TGTGCCAGCAGTGATTATTCCGAGCAGTACTTC
CASSDYSEQYF
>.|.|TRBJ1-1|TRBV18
TGTGCCAGCTCACCGAGTGGGCAGCATAACACTGAAGCTTTCTTT
CASSPSGQHNTEAFF
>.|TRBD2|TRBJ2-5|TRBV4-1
TGCGCCAGCAGCCAAGGCCGACTAGCCCAGACCCAGTACTTC
CASSQGRLAQTQYF
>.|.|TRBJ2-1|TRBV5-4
TGTGCCAGCAGCTTGGCCTCGACAGTGGCGCAGTTCTTC
CASSLASTVAQFF
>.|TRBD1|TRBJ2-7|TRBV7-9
TGTGCCAGCAGCACCGGGACAGGGACATACGAGCAGTACTTC
CASSTGTGTYEQYF
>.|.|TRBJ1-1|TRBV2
TGTGCCAGCAGTGTCCAGGGTGAAACTGAAGCTTTCTTT
CASSVQGETEAFF
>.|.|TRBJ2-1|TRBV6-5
TGTGCCAGCAAGCGCAGCTCCTACAATGAGCAGTTCTTC
CASKRSSYNEQFF
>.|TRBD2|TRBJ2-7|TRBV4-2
TGTGCCAGCAGCCAAGCCCGGGAGGGCCCCTACGAGCAGTACTTC
CASSQAREGPYEQYF
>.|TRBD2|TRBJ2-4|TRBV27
TGTGCCAGCGGGCAATTAGCGGGAGGCAAAAACATTCAGTACTTC
CASGQLAGGKNIQYF
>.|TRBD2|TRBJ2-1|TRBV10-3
TGTGCCATCAGTGAGGGACTAGCGGGAGGTGTAGTGGATGAGCAGTTCTTC
CAISEGLAGGVVDEQFF
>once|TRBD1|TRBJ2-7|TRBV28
TGTGCCAGCAGTTTATGGACAGGGGGTAGGTACGAGCAGTACTTC
CASSLWTGGRYEQYF
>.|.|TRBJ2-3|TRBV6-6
TGTGCCAGCAAAGATGAGCAGAGGGGCACAGATACGCAGTATTTT
CASKDEQRGTDTQYF
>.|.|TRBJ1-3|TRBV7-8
TGTGCCAGCAGCTTGAGACAGGCCCTCTCTGGAAACACCATATATTTT
CASSLRQALSGNTIYF
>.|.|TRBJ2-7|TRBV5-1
TGCGCCAGCAGCTTGACGCGGGAAGTTGACGAGCAGTACTTC
CASSLTREVDEQYF
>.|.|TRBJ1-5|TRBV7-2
TGTGCCAGCAGCCTGACAGATCGTCAGCCCCAGCATTTT
CASSLTDRQPQHF
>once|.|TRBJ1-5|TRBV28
TGTGCCAGCAGTTTAGTGGCAGTCAATCAGCCCCAGCATTTT
CASSLVAVNQPQHF
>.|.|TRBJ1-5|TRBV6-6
TGTGCCAGCACCCGGGGGGTGCAGCCCCAGCATTTT
CASTRGVQPQHF